Listed here are 27 T cell receptor beta chains from one sample, sequenced in a study of glioma-infiltrating T cells after dendritic cell vaccination. Noted time point: after dendritic cell vaccination, including at tumor progression/relapse. Data came from immunoSEQ multiplex PCR; TCRdb stores just in-frame clones and leaves some out. The sample lists tens of thousands of clones, more than 75% occurring once. Sequences were derived from blood, sampled after dendritic cell vaccination. Receptors were obtained from a human donor with glioblastoma.

This clone was detected once. The CDR3 here is CASKRSGTSYEQYF. As DNA, the CDR3 is TGTGCCAGCAAAAGGAGCGGCACCTCCTACGAGCAGTACTTC. This chain joins TRBV6-5 and TRBJ2-7; tentative D call: TRBD2 (5 bases). The CDR3 has 14 residues. Trimming pared 7 bases from V and 0 bases from J, leaving 13 bases between. The V gene's germline CDR1 is MNHEY and CDR2 SVGAGI.

The V and J genes are TRBV6-6 and TRBJ2-1; 7 bases map to TRBD2. This CDR3 is 15 amino acids long. Germline V gene sequence: CDR1 MNHNY, CDR2 SVGAGI (reference sequence). The J segment lost 0 bases and the V segment lost 10 bases, leaving 9 bases of the junction unmatched. The CDR3 nucleotides read TGTGCCACCCTTAGAGCGGGGAGCTCCTACAATGAGCAGTTCTTC. This gives the protein CATLRAGSSYNEQFF.

This chain links TRBV5-1 with TRBJ2-2; D remains ambiguous. The CDR3 sequence is 16 residues long. Trimming left V 2 bases short and J 6 bases short, with 17 bases between. CDR1 and CDR2 (germline): SGHRS, YFSETQ. CDR3 protein: CASSLTYKRVSGELFF. The DNA of the CDR3 is TGCGCCAGCAGCTTAACCTATAAACGTGTTTCCGGGGAGCTGTTTTTT.

The chain has TRBV4-3 and TRBJ2-3, with 9 bases aligning to TRBD2. There are 17 residues in the CDR3. The V gene's germline CDR1 is LGHNA and CDR2 YSLEER. Trimming took 0 bases from V and 8 from J; bases not matched to a gene: 12. This CDR3 is CASSQEAGGLRGGTQYF. In nucleotides, the CDR3 is TGCGCCAGCAGCCAAGAGGCGGGGGGGCTTCGGGGCGGTACGCAGTATTTT.

This chain joins TRBV4-3 and TRBJ1-4, with 7 nucleotides matching TRBD1. Germline V gene lookup returns CDR1 LGHNA and CDR2 YSLEER. The CDR3 runs 15 residues. The trim removed 4 bases at V and 8 bases at J, leaving 10 bases unmatched. The CDR3 bases are TGCGCCAGCAGCCGTATACAGGGGATAGGCGAAAAACTGTTTTTT. Amino acid sequence: CASSRIQGIGEKLFF.

As concerns this clone: Different DNA sequences within this sample yield the same CDR3. The V gene is TRBV7-2, the J gene TRBJ1-1, with D unclear. From germline, CDR1 is SGHTA and CDR2 FQGNSA. V was cut by 1 base and J by 1 base, with 16 bases left in between. The CDR3 spans 17 residues. This CDR3 reads CASSLGRTPGGNTEAFF. The CDR3 nucleotides are TGTGCCAGCAGCTTAGGACGCACTCCCGGAGGGAACACTGAAGCTTTCTTT. The full variable domain, completed using reference TRBV7-2 and TRBJ1-1, is GAGVSQSPSNKVTEKGKDVELRCDPISGHTALYWYRQSLGQGLEFLIYFQGNSAPDKSGLPSDRFSAERTGGSVSTLTIQRTQQEDSAVYLCASSLGRTPGGNTEAFFGQGTRLTVV.

The V call is TRBV19, the J call TRBJ1-2; D is perhaps TRBD1 (6 bases). The CDR3 runs to 13 residues. Deletions cut 5 bases from V and 8 bases from J, with 15 bases between. Looked up from germline, CDR1 is LNHDA and CDR2 is SQIVND (reference sequence). This chain's CDR3 is CASSSTGTSGYTF. The CDR3 bases are TGTGCCAGTAGTTCTACAGGGACCTCCGGCTACACCTTC.

This clone was seen a few times. The chain employs TRBV4-2 and TRBJ2-4; D is possibly TRBD2 (6 bases). V was clipped by 0 bases and J by 15 bases, with 18 bases between them. The CDR3 sequence is 14 residues long. Germline CDR1 is LGHNA and CDR2 is YNFKEQ. The CDR3 DNA reads TGTGCCAGCAGCCAAGAAAAACGGGACCTGACTAGGTACTTC. Translated, it gives CASSQEKRDLTRYF.

The chain links TRBV7-3 to TRBJ1-2; the match to TRBD1 covers 7 bases. This CDR3 contains 15 residues. With 3 bases clipped from V and 5 bases from J, the junction kept 9 bases outside the gene matches. Germline lookup yields CDR1 SGHTA and CDR2 FQGTGA. The CDR3 is CASSFYQGVPYGYTF. The CDR3 DNA reads TGTGCCAGCAGCTTTTACCAGGGGGTCCCATATGGCTACACCTTC.

The gene calls are TRBV25-1 and TRBJ2-6; D is undetermined. The CDR3 is 18 amino acids. CDR1 is MGHDK, CDR2 SYGVNS, per germline. V lost 1 base to trimming and J lost 0 bases, with 13 bases between them. CDR3 DNA: TGTGCCAGCAGTGAATCCCAAAAAATACTCTCTGGGGCCAACGTCCTGACTTTC. Translated: CASSESQKILSGANVLTF.

The rearrangement links TRBV11-2 to TRBJ2-7; TRBD1 agrees at 8 bases. Losses at the gene ends were 5 bases for V and 2 bases for J; bases not matched to a gene: 8. CDR3 length: 15 amino acids. From germline, CDR1 is SGHAT and CDR2 FQNNGV. The CDR3, as DNA: TGTGCCAGCAGCCCTACCGGGACAGGAACCTACGAGCAGTACTTC. This encodes CASSPTGTGTYEQYF.

V gene TRBV7-7 combines with J gene TRBJ1-6, with 8 bases fitting TRBD1. Germline V gene lookup returns CDR1 SSHAT and CDR2 FNYEAQ (reference sequence). Losses at the gene ends were 4 bases for V and 10 bases for J; bases not matched to a gene: 6. There are 14 residues in the CDR3. The CDR3 protein is CASSSTWTGSPLHF. The CDR3 nucleotides are TGTGCCAGCAGCTCCACCTGGACAGGGTCACCCCTCCACTTT.

The chain employs TRBV9 and TRBJ2-1; D gene uncertain. The CDR3 spans 13 residues. CDR1 SGDLS and CDR2 YYNGEE come from the germline V gene. Trimming removed 4 bases from V and 5 bases from J, with 10 bases in between. This chain's CDR3 is CASSPRSNNEQFF. CDR3 nucleotides: TGTGCCAGCAGCCCCCGGTCGAACAATGAGCAGTTCTTC.

The V and J genes are TRBV11-3 and TRBJ1-1, with a tentative D call TRBD1 (6 bases). CDR1 is SGHNT, CDR2 YENEEA, per germline. The CDR3 runs to 14 residues. The V end lost 8 bases, the J end lost 2 bases, and 15 bases lay between the germline ends. The CDR3 DNA is TGTGCCAGCTCCCGTACAGGGTCCAACACTGAAGCTTTCTTT. Translation gives CASSRTGSNTEAFF.

This chain connects TRBV7-2 to TRBJ2-7, with 7 bases matching TRBD2. With 5 bases clipped from V and 2 bases from J, the junction kept 9 bases outside the gene matches. Germline V CDR1 and CDR2: SGHTA, FQGNSA. This CDR3 spans 15 amino acids. The CDR3 is CASSARGGSPYEQYF. Written as DNA, the CDR3 is TGTGCCAGCAGCGCAAGGGGCGGGAGCCCCTACGAGCAGTACTTC.

This chain connects TRBV28 to TRBJ2-2, with TRBD2 matching over 9 bases. This CDR3 has 18 amino acids. Germline assignment: CDR1 MDHEN and CDR2 SYDVKM. J lost 1 base, V lost 5 bases, and 11 bases had no gene match. The CDR3 sequence is CASSLEPPSGVNTGELFF. As DNA, the CDR3 is TGTGCCAGCAGTCTCGAGCCCCCTAGCGGGGTGAACACCGGGGAGCTGTTTTTT.

This chain joins TRBV5-1 and TRBJ2-1; D possibly corresponds to TRBD2 (6 bases). CDR1 and CDR2 from the germline V gene are SGHRS and YFSETQ. Trimming left V 5 bases short and J 8 bases short, with 20 bases between. The CDR3 spans 15 residues. The CDR3 sequence: CASSGGSQVLYEQFF. The CDR3 DNA reads TGCGCCAGCAGTGGGGGGTCGCAGGTACTCTATGAGCAGTTCTTC. Looking up the rest from reference TRBV5-1 and TRBJ2-1 gives the full variable domain: KAGVTQTPRYLIKTRGQQVTLSCSPISGHRSVSWYQQTPGQGLQFLFEYFSETQRNKGNFPGRFSGRQFSNSRSEMNVSTLELGDSALYLCASSGGSQVLYEQFFGPGTRLTVL.

V gene TRBV30 combines with J gene TRBJ1-1; D perhaps matches TRBD1 (5 bases). V gave up 3 bases and J gave up 3 bases, with 11 bases separating them. The CDR3 runs 13 residues. The germline gives CDR1 GTSNPN, CDR2 SVGIG (reference sequence). The CDR3 DNA reads TGTGCCTGGAGGGAGGGACCGGACACTGAAGCTTTCTTT. It codes for CAWREGPDTEAFF.

V is TRBV6-1 and J is TRBJ2-3; the D gene is possibly TRBD1 (5 bases). This CDR3 is built from 16 residues. Germline CDR1 is MNHNS and CDR2 is SASEGT. V was clipped by 2 bases and J by 2 bases, with 14 bases between them. The CDR3 loop is CASSETLVGDTDTQYF. CDR3 nucleotide sequence: TGTGCCAGCAGTGAAACCCTTGTAGGGGACACAGATACGCAGTATTTT.

This clone was found once. J is TRBJ2-2 and V is TRBV11-3, with D maybe TRBD1 (5 bases). CDR3 size: 15 residues. Trimming cost V 5 bases and J 0 bases, with 10 bases left between them. CDR1 and CDR2 (germline): SGHNT, YENEEA. CDR3 in amino acids: CASSPDITNTGELFF. The CDR3 nucleotides read TGTGCCAGCAGCCCGGACATCACGAACACCGGGGAGCTGTTTTTT.

V usage is TRBV18 and J usage is TRBJ2-3; the match to TRBD2 covers 14 bases. Germline V lookup: CDR1 KGHSH, CDR2 LQKENI. V dropped 4 bases and J dropped 4; count of bases not matched to a gene: 13. There are 19 residues in the CDR3. The CDR3 sequence is CASSRPGTSGSYRPDTQYF. CDR3 nucleotide sequence: TGTGCCAGCTCACGGCCGGGGACTAGCGGGAGTTATAGGCCAGATACGCAGTATTTT.

The CDR3 DNA follows: TGTGCCAGCAGTCAAGGGGGCGGCTATGGCTACACCTTC. Translated: CASSQGGGYGYTF. The chain couples TRBV6-5 to TRBJ1-2; 7 bases agree with TRBD1. In germline, CDR1 is MNHEY, CDR2 SVGAGI. Trimming removed 5 bases from V and 4 bases from J; junction bases left unmatched: 4. CDR3 size: 13 residues.

The chain carries TRBV20-1 and TRBJ1-2; the D gene is possibly TRBD1 (5 bases). From germline, CDR1 is DFQATT and CDR2 SNEGSKA (reference sequence). This CDR3 has 11 residues. The V gene lost 4 bases and the J gene lost 8 bases, with 11 bases spanning the gap. For the CDR3, the DNA is TGCAGTGCTATCGGGACTGCCGGCTACACCTTC. Amino acid sequence: CSAIGTAGYTF.

V usage is TRBV11-3 and J usage is TRBJ2-5, with TRBD2 matching 12 bases. CDR3 length: 18 amino acids. From germline, CDR1 is SGHNT and CDR2 YENEEA. V lost 5 bases to trimming and J lost 1 base; unmatched junction nucleotides: 11. The CDR3 is CASSRLLAGGLFQETQYF. The CDR3 DNA reads as TGTGCCAGCAGCCGCCTACTAGCGGGAGGCCTCTTCCAAGAGACCCAGTACTTC.

The chain employs TRBV7-2 and TRBJ1-1, with D tentatively TRBD1 (6 bases). CDR1 and CDR2 (germline): SGHTA, FQGNSA. Trimming shortened V by 5 bases and J by 3 bases, and 13 bases separated the two germline ends. The length of the CDR3 is 14 residues. Here the CDR3 reads CASSPQGTYTEAFF. CDR3 bases: TGTGCCAGCAGCCCACAGGGAACTTACACTGAAGCTTTCTTT.

The chain joins TRBV5-6 to TRBJ1-2; D might be TRBD1 (5 bases). Deletions cut 3 bases from V and 3 bases from J, with 9 bases between. Germline CDR1 SGHDT, CDR2 YYEEEE. This CDR3 is built from 13 residues. This CDR3 reads CASSSQAHYGYTF. Written as DNA, the CDR3 is TGTGCCAGCAGCTCACAGGCGCACTATGGCTACACCTTC.

This clone was seen once. The chain is built from TRBV14 and TRBJ2-5; possible D gene TRBD2, 6 bases. CDR3 length: 15 residues. Trimming stripped 1 base from V and 4 bases from J, with 13 bases between. Germline loops: CDR1 SGHDN, CDR2 FVKESK. CDR3 residues: CASSQGRVVGETQYF. The CDR3 DNA sequence: TGTGCCAGCAGCCAAGGGAGGGTTGTCGGAGAGACCCAGTACTTC. The entire variable domain, with the rest obtained from reference TRBV14 and TRBJ2-5, is as follows: EAGVTQFPSHSVIEKGQTVTLRCDPISGHDNLYWYRRVMGKEIKFLLHFVKESKQDESGMPNNRFLAERTGGTYSTLKVQPAELEDSGVYFCASSQGRVVGETQYFGPGTRLLVL.